This TCR beta chain was identified in a study of early T cells in non-severe SARS-CoV-2 infection. Study information: Chains were unpaired, as sequencing was done on bulk RNA from unsorted whole blood. Study-wide points: Anti-spike CD8 specificities were favored by VDJdb matching, whose results missed private and CD4 specificities.

CDR3 length equals 17 residues. J was trimmed by 0 bases and V by 6 bases; bases with no gene match: 9. This clonotype was seen repeatedly, ten times or more. Its antigen is unidentified. Attachment of unique molecular identifiers was made to individual cDNA molecules. TCRdb recomputed calls from the 5' RACE reads with MiXCR, one row per CDR3 protein. Of about 32,000 distinct CDR3 sequences in the sample, roughly 4.5% were seen once. The sequence came from an adult who was a healthcare worker with PCR-confirmed SARS-CoV-2 infection or an uninfected control (not recorded which). Sequences were obtained from whole blood. The chain uses TRBV12-3 or TRBV12-4 and TRBJ1-1; 11 nucleotides agree with TRBD1. The CDR3 sequence: CASSFRDRGKVNTEAFF. The CDR3 DNA reads as TGTGCCAGCAGCTTCCGGGACAGGGGGAAAGTGAACACTGAAGCTTTCTTT.